This TCR beta chain was observed in a study of metastatic and nonmetastatic thyroid tumors. About the research overall: Peripheral blood and tumor or nodule samples from malignant and benign thyroid patients were compared.

Thyroid surgery was performed in patients who had received no treatment beforehand. In the authors' methods: Clinicopathological groups of papillary thyroid cancer showed CDR3 differences that were used to build a distant-metastasis classifier. With MiXCR, TCRdb reprocessed the PCR reads. Clone size and V and J calls follow TCRdb, not the original study. The data contain 22,000 or so clones, 23% of them singletons. This clone was picked up a small number of times. A much larger clone sits a single nucleotide away, making a read error possible. The CDR3 contains 16 residues. CDR1 WSHSY and CDR2 SAAADI come from the germline V gene. V was pared by 10 bases and J by 4 bases, with 19 bases of the junction left unmatched.

Material for sequencing was blood. The chain has TRBV10-2 and TRBJ2-7; 7 nucleotides agree with TRBD1. This receptor was identified in a male donor with papillary thyroid cancer or a benign thyroid nodule (not recorded which). Some clones in this sample may be carry-over from other donors' samples. The CDR3 loop reads CATGQALGSLRYEQYF. CDR3 nucleotides: TGCGCCACCGGACAGGCCCTCGGGTCTCTACGATACGAGCAGTACTTC.